What follows are 23 T cell receptor beta chains derived from one specimen sequenced in a study of cytomegalovirus exposure and HLA in healthy donors. In the PCR, 60 Vbeta and 13 Jbeta primers were used. The data were produced by immunoSEQ multiplex PCR, yet TCRdb's version contains in-frame clones alone and is incomplete. The table records about 190,000 clones, 83% of them present only once. Source material: PBMCs. These TCRs come from a man aged 40-55 years in good health and CMV-seropositive.

This clone was counted once. Distinct nucleotide sequences in the sample also encode this CDR3. The chain carries TRBV9 and TRBJ2-7; 14 bases are shared with TRBD2. The germline V gene has CDR1 SGDLS and CDR2 YYNGEE. The V segment lost 2 bases and the J segment 7 bases; nucleotides outside the gene matches: 2. This CDR3 contains 14 residues. Here the CDR3 reads CASSVGLAGGEQYF. DNA for the CDR3: TGTGCCAGCAGCGTCGGACTAGCGGGAGGAGAGCAGTACTTC. The whole variable domain, filled in from reference TRBV9 and TRBJ2-7, reads DSGVTQTPKHLITATGQRVTLRCSPRSGDLSVYWYQQSLDQGLQFLIQYYNGEERAKGNILERFSAQQFPDLHSELNLSSLELGDSALYFCASSVGLAGGEQYFGPGTRLTVT.

The rearrangement links TRBV7-6 to TRBJ2-7, with 11 bases aligning to TRBD1. Losses at the gene ends were 3 bases for V and 7 bases for J; bases not matched to a gene: 11. This CDR3 is 16 amino acids long. Germline V gene lookup returns CDR1 SGHVS and CDR2 FNYEAQ. For the CDR3, the DNA is TGTGCCAGCAGCTTTCTTACCGGGACAGGGGGGGAAGAGCAGTACTTC. It yields the protein CASSFLTGTGGEEQYF. The whole variable domain, filled in from reference TRBV7-6 and TRBJ2-7, reads GAGVSQSPRYKVTKRGQDVALRCDPISGHVSLYWYRQALGQGPEFLTYFNYEAQQDKSGLPNDRFSAERPEGSISTLTIQRTEQRDSAMYRCASSFLTGTGGEEQYFGPGTRLTVT.

The chain is built from TRBV11-3 and TRBJ2-1; 8 nucleotides match TRBD1. CDR3 length: 16 residues. The V gene end was trimmed by 5 bases and the J gene end by 8 bases; junction bases not matched to a gene: 14. Germline CDR1 SGHNT, CDR2 YENEEA. The CDR3 DNA is TGTGCCAGCAGCCATGGGGTCCAGGGGGCATTGGATGAGCAGTTCTTC. Residues: CASSHGVQGALDEQFF.

This rearrangement joins TRBV28 to TRBJ1-1; D gene unclear. Germline assignment: CDR1 MDHEN and CDR2 SYDVKM. The V end lost 7 bases, the J end lost 1 base, and 7 bases lay between the germline ends. The CDR3 consists of 12 residues. The CDR3 DNA follows: TGTGCCAGCATACGACAGAACACTGAAGCTTTCTTT. Translated: CASIRQNTEAFF. Based on the CDR3 plus reference TRBV28 and TRBJ1-1, the full variable domain is DVKVTQSSRYLVKRTGEKVFLECVQDMDHENMFWYRQDPGLGLRLIYFSYDVKMKEKGDIPEGYSVSREKKERFSLILESASTNQTSMYLCASIRQNTEAFFGQGTRLTVV.

The chain links TRBV2 to TRBJ2-3, with D uncertain. Germline lookup yields CDR1 SNHLY and CDR2 FYNNEI. The CDR3 covers 13 residues. V lost 4 bases to trimming and J lost 2 bases, with 7 bases between them. The CDR3 DNA reads TGTGCCAGCAGTGGAATAGTCACAGATACGCAGTATTTT. Translated: CASSGIVTDTQYF.

The chain carries TRBV5-1 and TRBJ2-7; TRBD2 matches at 13 bases. Trimming removed 0 bases from V and 7 bases from J; junction bases left unmatched: 19. Looked up from germline, CDR1 is SGHRS and CDR2 is YFSETQ. This CDR3 region has 20 residues. CDR3 nucleotide sequence: TGCGCCAGCAGCTTGGCCAATAAAGGACTAGCGGGAGAACTAGCTCGGGAGCAGTACTTC. Its protein product is CASSLANKGLAGELAREQYF.

This chain uses TRBV7-9 with TRBJ2-1; TRBD1 agrees at 11 bases. This CDR3 contains 15 residues. Germline lookup yields CDR1 SEHNR and CDR2 FQNEAQ (reference sequence). V shed 5 bases and J 7 bases; nucleotides not matched to a gene: 7. The CDR3, as DNA: TGTGCCAGCAGCCCGGGACAGGGGGGGGTAAATGAGCAGTTCTTC. This encodes CASSPGQGGVNEQFF.

CDR3 loop: CASKVGQGYTGELFF. The CDR3 DNA reads as TGTGCCAGCAAAGTAGGGCAGGGGTACACCGGGGAGCTGTTTTTT. The rearrangement joins TRBV27 to TRBJ2-2; D might be TRBD1 (6 bases). This CDR3 contains 15 residues. CDR1 MNHEY and CDR2 SMNVEV come from the germline V gene (reference sequence). V gave up 7 bases and J gave up 3 bases, with 15 bases separating them.

This chain connects TRBV28 to TRBJ2-7, with 13 bases identical to TRBD2. CDR1 and CDR2 from the germline V gene are MDHEN and SYDVKM. This CDR3 is built from 15 residues. V shed 4 bases, J shed 4 bases, and the junction held 4 bases outside the gene matches. The CDR3 DNA reads as TGTGCCAGCAGTTCACTAGCGGGAGGGGAGTACGAGCAGTACTTC. Translation: CASSSLAGGEYEQYF.

The genes are TRBV7-2 and TRBJ2-3; D is uncertain. Germline loops: CDR1 SGHTA, CDR2 FQGNSA. V was cut by 5 bases and J by 6 bases, with 12 bases left in between. The CDR3 spans 13 residues. For the CDR3, the DNA is TGTGCCAGCAGCGTCATCAGGTTTGATACGCAGTATTTT. This translates into CASSVIRFDTQYF.

This chain links TRBV9 with TRBJ2-3, with D possibly matching TRBD2 (7 bases). The ends were cut back, 0 bases at V and 1 base at J, with 15 bases in the middle. Germline CDR1 and CDR2: SGDLS and YYNGEE. The CDR3 consists of 17 residues. CDR3 residues: CASSVGLQGRGTDTQYF. The CDR3 bases are TGTGCCAGCAGCGTAGGCCTCCAGGGGAGGGGCACAGATACGCAGTATTTT.

The rearrangement links TRBV6-1 to TRBJ1-4, with a weak D call TRBD1 (5 bases). The V gene's germline CDR1 is MNHNS and CDR2 SASEGT. The ends were cut back, 0 bases at V and 6 bases at J, with 11 bases in the middle. CDR3 length equals 15 residues. Written as DNA, the CDR3 is TGTGCCAGCAGTGAAGCTCGGGGGATGGATGAAAAACTGTTTTTT. Translating gives CASSEARGMDEKLFF.

The V and J genes are TRBV7-3 and TRBJ2-6, with D possibly being TRBD1 (5 bases). Germline CDR1 SGHTA, CDR2 FQGTGA. CDR3 length equals 17 residues. Deletions cut 0 bases from V and 2 bases from J, with 11 bases between. The CDR3 loop is CASSLTSPRAGANVLTF. CDR3 bases: TGTGCCAGCAGCTTAACCTCGCCCAGGGCTGGGGCCAACGTCCTGACTTTC.

DNA for the CDR3: TGTGCCAGCAGTGATCAAGGGGGCACAGATACGCAGTATTTT. Its protein product is CASSDQGGTDTQYF. The chain joins TRBV6-1 to TRBJ2-3; TRBD1 is a possible D gene (5 bases). Germline assignment: CDR1 MNHNS and CDR2 SASEGT. This CDR3 has 14 residues. V gave up 3 bases and J gave up 1 base, with 8 bases separating them.

The rearrangement uses TRBV15 and TRBJ1-5; no clear D. Trimming cost V 0 bases and J 0 bases, with 12 bases left between them. Germline V gene data show CDR1 as LNHNV and CDR2 as YYDKDF (reference sequence). The CDR3 extends over 17 amino acids. CDR3 sequence (DNA): TGTGCCACCAGCAGAGATCGGACTGAGTATAGCAATCAGCCCCAGCATTTT. Encoded protein: CATSRDRTEYSNQPQHF.

The CDR3 DNA reads TGTGCCAGCCTACCGGGACTAGCCCAATTTGAAAGCTCCTACAATGAGCAGTTCTTC. This gives the protein CASLPGLAQFESSYNEQFF. The chain employs TRBV18 and TRBJ2-1; 9 nucleotides align to TRBD2. The CDR3 covers 19 residues. V shed 8 bases, J shed 0 bases, and the junction held 17 bases outside the gene matches. CDR1 is KGHSH and CDR2 is LQKENI in the germline V gene. Combining the CDR3 with reference TRBV18 and TRBJ2-1 gives the whole variable domain NAGVMQNPRHLVRRRGQEARLRCSPMKGHSHVYWYRQLPEEGLKFMVYLQKENIIDESGMPKERFSAEFPKEGPSILRIQQVVRGDSAAYFCASLPGLAQFESSYNEQFFGPGTRLTVL.

This chain connects TRBV6-1 to TRBJ1-2; 8 positions match TRBD1. Germline CDR1 is MNHNS and CDR2 is SASEGT. V lost 2 bases to trimming and J lost 2 bases; unmatched junction nucleotides: 1. CDR3 length: 14 amino acids. DNA for the CDR3: TGTGCCAGCAGTGAACCAGGGGGCAACTATGGCTACACCTTC. Its translation: CASSEPGGNYGYTF.

This chain connects TRBV6-5 to TRBJ2-5, with a weak D call TRBD1 (6 bases). This CDR3 has 12 residues. V was cut by 5 bases and J by 4 bases, with 8 bases left in between. Per the germline V gene, CDR1 is MNHEY and CDR2 is SVGAGI. The CDR3 nucleotides are TGTGCCAGCAGTCAGGGGCTAGAGACCCAGTACTTC. The encoded protein is CASSQGLETQYF.

This sequence joins TRBV18 and TRBJ1-1; D is undetermined. The CDR3 loop spans 13 amino acids. The V and J ends lost 7 bases and 1 base respectively, with 10 bases between them. Per the germline V gene, CDR1 is KGHSH and CDR2 is LQKENI. CDR3 protein: CASLGVGNTEAFF. CDR3 DNA: TGTGCCAGCTTGGGAGTCGGGAACACTGAAGCTTTCTTT.

Details on this clone: Other nucleotide sequences from this sample produce the same CDR3. V usage is TRBV5-6 and J usage is TRBJ2-2; D call uncertain. The V gene's germline CDR1 is SGHDT and CDR2 YYEEEE. Deletions cut 1 base from V and 2 bases from J, with 6 bases between. The CDR3 spans 14 residues. The CDR3 DNA is TGTGCCAGCAGCTTGACTGTTAACACCGGGGAGCTGTTTTTT. Translated, it gives CASSLTVNTGELFF.

This chain joins TRBV28 and TRBJ1-4, with 8 bases matching TRBD1. Unmatched junction bases numbered 3, after V lost 5 bases and J lost 1 base. The CDR3 is 15 residues long. The germline V gene encodes CDR1 MDHEN and CDR2 SYDVKM. The CDR3 region is CASSMDRVTNEKLFF. In DNA, the CDR3 is TGTGCCAGCAGTATGGACAGGGTAACTAATGAAAAACTGTTTTTT.

The chain employs TRBV7-9 and TRBJ2-7; weak D call: TRBD2 (6 bases). V lost 1 base and J lost 3, with 10 bases in between. The CDR3 has 14 residues. Germline CDR1 and CDR2: SEHNR and FQNEAQ (reference sequence). The CDR3 bases are TGTGCCAGCAGCTTAGGGGACTGGGACTACGAGCAGTACTTC. Translated: CASSLGDWDYEQYF.

The chain employs TRBV4-3 and TRBJ1-2; 9 nucleotides align to TRBD1. The J segment lost 6 bases and the V segment lost 1 base, leaving 12 bases of the junction unmatched. The CDR3 is 17 residues long. Germline-derived CDR1 and CDR2 are LGHNA and YSLEER. CDR3 sequence (DNA): TGCGCCAGCAGCCAAGTTATCGGTCGGGACAGGGAGGATGGCTACACCTTC. It encodes CASSQVIGRDREDGYTF.